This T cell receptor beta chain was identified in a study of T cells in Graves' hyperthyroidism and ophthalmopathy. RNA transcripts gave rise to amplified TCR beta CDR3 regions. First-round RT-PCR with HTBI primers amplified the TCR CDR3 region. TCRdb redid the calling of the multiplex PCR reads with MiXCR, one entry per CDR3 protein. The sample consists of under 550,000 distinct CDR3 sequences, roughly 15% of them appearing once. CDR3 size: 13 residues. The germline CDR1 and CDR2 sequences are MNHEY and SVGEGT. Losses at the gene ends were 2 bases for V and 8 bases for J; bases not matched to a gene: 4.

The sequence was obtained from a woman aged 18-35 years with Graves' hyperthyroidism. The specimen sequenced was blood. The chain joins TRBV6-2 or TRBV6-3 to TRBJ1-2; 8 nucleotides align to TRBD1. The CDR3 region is CASSYQGARGYTF. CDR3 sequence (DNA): TGTGCCAGCAGTTACCAGGGGGCGCGAGGCTACACCTTC.